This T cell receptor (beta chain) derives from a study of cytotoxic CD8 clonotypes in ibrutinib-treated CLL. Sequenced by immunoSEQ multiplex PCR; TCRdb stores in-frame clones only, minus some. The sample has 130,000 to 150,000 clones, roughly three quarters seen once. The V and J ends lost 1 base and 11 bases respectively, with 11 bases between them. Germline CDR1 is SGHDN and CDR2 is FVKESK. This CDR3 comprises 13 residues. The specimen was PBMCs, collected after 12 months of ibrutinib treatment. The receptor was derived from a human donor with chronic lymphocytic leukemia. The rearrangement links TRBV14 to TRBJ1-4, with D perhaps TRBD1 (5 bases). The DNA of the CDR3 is TGTGCCAGCAGCCAAGTGGAAGGGGCCAAACTGTTTTTT. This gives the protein CASSQVEGAKLFF.